This entry lists 20 T cell receptor beta chains sequenced from one sample in a study of beta chain features in type 1 diabetes. Study-level results: When Type 1 diabetes patients were examined, their TCRB CDR3s proved moderately but significantly shorter in all four CD4+ subsets.

The sequenced template was cDNA made from the entire isolated RNA. Profiled with immunoSEQ multiplex PCR; TCRdb holds only in-frame clones, not every one. Among some 140,000 clones listed, 9% were seen once. No cognate antigen is known for these TCRs. The sample taken for sequencing was central memory CD4+ T cells from blood. These receptors originate from a man aged 30 to 39 with type 1 diabetes.

In its sample, this clone was seen a few times. The chain joins TRBV27 to TRBJ2-3, with D perhaps TRBD2 (6 bases). The V and J ends lost 2 bases and 5 bases respectively, with 11 bases between them. The CDR3 covers 14 residues. From germline, CDR1 is MNHEY and CDR2 SMNVEV (reference sequence). The CDR3 DNA sequence: TGTGCCAGCAGTTTAAAAGCGGGCGTAGATACGCAGTATTTT. This gives the protein CASSLKAGVDTQYF.

This chain joins TRBV6-5 and TRBJ1-4; 8 nucleotides line up with TRBD1. Trimming took 5 bases from V and 8 from J; bases not matched to a gene: 10. CDR1 and CDR2 from the germline V gene are MNHEY and SVGAGI. The CDR3 runs to 15 residues. CDR3 protein: CASSPNGQGSEKLFF. The CDR3 nucleotides read TGTGCCAGCAGTCCTAACGGACAGGGAAGCGAAAAACTGTTTTTT.

Only a few counts were recorded for this clone. This chain uses TRBV28 with TRBJ1-2; 8 nucleotides agree with TRBD1. Looked up from germline, CDR1 is MDHEN and CDR2 is SYDVKM. There are 15 residues in the CDR3. Trimming took 1 base from V and 3 from J; bases not matched to a gene: 4. CDR3 loop: CASSLSAGGHYGYTF. CDR3 in DNA: TGTGCCAGCAGTTTATCGGCAGGGGGCCACTATGGCTACACCTTC.

This clone occurred a few times. The chain links TRBV2 to TRBJ2-3; D possibly corresponds to TRBD2 (6 bases). This CDR3 contains 16 residues. Trimming cost V 1 base and J 6 bases, with 17 bases left between them. CDR1 and CDR2 from the germline V gene are SNHLY and FYNNEI. In DNA form, the CDR3 reads TGTGCCAGCAGTGAAGGCGGGGCCGGGTTCTTCGATACGCAGTATTTT. This encodes CASSEGGAGFFDTQYF.

This clone occurred a few times. This chain joins TRBV19 and TRBJ2-1; a weak D match, TRBD1 (6 bases). The CDR3 extends over 13 amino acids. V dropped 5 bases and J dropped 12 bases, with 17 bases sitting between them. Germline V lookup: CDR1 LNHDA, CDR2 SQIVND (reference sequence). In nucleotides, the CDR3 is TGTGCCAGTAGTTCCCACTTGACAGGTTCGCAGTTCTTC. Protein sequence: CASSSHLTGSQFF.

The chain has TRBV28 and TRBJ2-5; a weak D match, TRBD1 (6 bases). Germline CDR1 is MDHEN and CDR2 is SYDVKM. V lost 4 bases and J lost 2, with 11 bases in between. This CDR3 is 14 amino acids long. In DNA form, the CDR3 reads TGTGCCAGCAGTTCGGGACAAATGCAAGAGACCCAGTACTTC. Its translation: CASSSGQMQETQYF.

This clone was detected a few times. This chain links TRBV10-2 with TRBJ1-1; 7 bases agree with TRBD1. CDR3 length: 11 residues. Germline-derived CDR1 and CDR2 are WSHSY and SAAADI. V lost 6 bases, J lost 7 bases, and 2 bases stayed unmatched. CDR3 region: CASSWTGEAFF. The CDR3 DNA is TGCGCCAGCAGCTGGACAGGTGAAGCTTTCTTT.

This clone was seen more than once but under ten times. An end of the junction does not agree with germline; a read error may underlie this. The chain has TRBV4-1 and TRBJ1-5, with D possibly matching TRBD1 (6 bases). Germline CDR1 and CDR2: MGHRA and YSYEKL. This CDR3 has 13 amino acids. The CDR3 sequence is CASGSNKGGAQHF. In DNA form, the CDR3 reads TGTGCCAGCGGCTCAAACAAAGGGGGGGCCCAGCATTTT.

The rearrangement links TRBV4-3 to TRBJ2-1; TRBD2 aligns across 10 bases. This CDR3 contains 14 residues. After removal of 3 bases from V and 8 bases from J, the junction contained 4 bases not matched to a gene. Looked up from germline, CDR1 is LGHNA and CDR2 is YSLEER. The CDR3 DNA sequence: TGCGCCAGCAGCCACTTAGCGGGGGGACATGAGCAGTTCTTC. Translation gives CASSHLAGGHEQFF.

This clone was seen more than once but under ten times. CDR3 region: CASSQSGVPTVPFF. The CDR3 DNA reads as TGTGCCAGCAGCCAATCCGGGGTCCCCACTGTGCCTTTCTTT. This chain connects TRBV7-9 to TRBJ1-1; D gene uncertain. Germline CDR1 reads SEHNR; CDR2 reads FQNEAQ (reference sequence). The CDR3 has 14 residues. Trimming stripped 5 bases from V and 12 bases from J, with 22 bases between.

This clone appeared a few times. The J gene is TRBJ1-1, the V gene TRBV11-3; D is unclear. CDR1 SGHNT and CDR2 YENEEA come from the germline V gene. V gave up 5 bases and J gave up 0 bases, with 10 bases separating them. The CDR3 has 14 residues. CDR3 residues: CASSLNAVNTEAFF. DNA for the CDR3: TGTGCCAGCAGCCTAAACGCGGTGAACACTGAAGCTTTCTTT. The whole variable domain, filled in from reference TRBV11-3 and TRBJ1-1, reads EAGVVQSPRYKIIEKKQPVAFWCNPISGHNTLYWYLQNLGQGPELLIRYENEEAVDDSQLPKDRFSAERLKGVDSTLKIQPAELGDSAVYLCASSLNAVNTEAFFGQGTRLTVV.

The table lists this clone with a few counts. The genes are TRBV9 and TRBJ2-3, with 7 bases lining up with TRBD2. This CDR3 comprises 16 residues. The J segment lost 1 base and the V segment lost 4 bases, leaving 9 bases of the junction unmatched. Germline assignment: CDR1 SGDLS and CDR2 YYNGEE. CDR3 nucleotides: TGTGCCAGCAGCTTAGGGGAGCTAGCGGGCACAGATACGCAGTATTTT. Amino acid sequence: CASSLGELAGTDTQYF.

The gene calls are TRBV4-2 and TRBJ2-5, with TRBD1 as a possible D gene (6 bases). The germline V gene encodes CDR1 LGHNA and CDR2 YNFKEQ. The CDR3 sequence is 14 residues long. The V gene lost 4 bases and the J gene lost 5 bases, with 14 bases spanning the gap. Written as DNA, the CDR3 is TGTGCCAGCAGCCCCGGGACACTTCTCGAGACCCAGTACTTC. It translates to CASSPGTLLETQYF.

The J gene is TRBJ2-3, the V gene TRBV5-1, with a tentative D call TRBD2 (5 bases). Germline V gene data show CDR1 as SGHRS and CDR2 as YFSETQ. The ends were cut back, 5 bases at V and 0 bases at J, with 10 bases in the middle. This CDR3 has 14 amino acids. The CDR3 DNA reads as TGCGCCAGCAGGACTACCTCTAGCACAGATACGCAGTATTTT. Amino acids: CASRTTSSTDTQYF.

This clone was seen a handful of times. The rearrangement links TRBV4-2 to TRBJ1-6; 10 bases agree with TRBD1. Germline CDR1 and CDR2: LGHNA and YNFKEQ. Losses at the gene ends were 4 bases for V and 11 bases for J; bases not matched to a gene: 17. The CDR3 covers 18 residues. The DNA of the CDR3 is TGTGCCAGCAGCCGGCAAGTATCTTACGGGACAGGGGTCCCACCCCTCCACTTT. Protein sequence: CASSRQVSYGTGVPPLHF.

The V and J genes are TRBV15 and TRBJ2-3; 10 nucleotides match TRBD1. J gave up 1 base and V 5 bases, and 3 bases lay outside the gene matches. Germline values: CDR1 LNHNV, CDR2 YYDKDF (reference sequence). This CDR3 has 15 amino acids. CDR3 DNA sequence: TGTGCCACCAGCCACGGGACAGGGGGCACAGATACGCAGTATTTT. Translated, it gives CATSHGTGGTDTQYF. The variable domain in full, with the rest retrieved from reference TRBV15 and TRBJ2-3, is DAMVIQNPRYQVTQFGKPVTLSCSQTLNHNVMYWYQQKSSQAPKLLFHYYDKDFNNEADTPDNFQSRRPNTSFCFLDIRSPGLGDTAMYLCATSHGTGGTDTQYFGPGTRLTVL.

This clone came up a few times. The chain carries TRBV29-1 and TRBJ1-3, with D uncertain. The length of the CDR3 is 13 residues. Germline V lookup: CDR1 SQVTM, CDR2 ANQGSEA. Deletions cut 4 bases from V and 0 bases from J, with 7 bases between. This CDR3 is CSVAQISGNTIYF. The CDR3 DNA is TGCAGCGTTGCCCAGATCTCTGGAAACACCATATATTTT.

This sequence joins TRBV5-8 and TRBJ1-4; the match to TRBD1 covers 8 bases. Trimming at V came to 2 bases and at J to 8 bases, leaving 5 bases not matched to a gene. The CDR3 length is 14 residues. In germline, CDR1 is SGHTS, CDR2 YDEGEE. CDR3 loop: CASSFGQGGEKLFF. Here the CDR3 DNA reads TGTGCCAGCAGCTTCGGACAGGGCGGGGAAAAACTGTTTTTT.

This clone was observed a few times. V is TRBV7-9 and J is TRBJ2-3; TRBD2 matches at 12 bases. Germline CDR1 is SEHNR and CDR2 is FQNEAQ (reference sequence). V lost 3 bases and J lost 1; bases outside the gene matches: 2. This CDR3 has 16 amino acids. The CDR3 sequence is CASSFGLAGRTDTQYF. The CDR3 coding sequence is TGTGCCAGCAGCTTTGGACTAGCGGGGCGCACAGATACGCAGTATTTT.

V gene TRBV6-5 combines with J gene TRBJ1-1, with a possible D match to TRBD1 (6 bases). Trimming removed 2 bases at V and 5 bases at J, with 12 bases between. Germline V gene data show CDR1 as MNHEY and CDR2 as SVGAGI. The CDR3 sequence is 14 residues long. CDR3 sequence: CASSYGTQGTEAFF. The CDR3 coding sequence is TGTGCCAGCAGTTACGGGACGCAGGGGACTGAAGCTTTCTTT.